A selection of T cell receptor beta chains follows, all from one sample in a study of T-cell reconstitution after alpha-beta-depleted transplantation in children. MiXCR, applied by TCRdb to the PCR reads, yields one record per CDR3 protein. The repertoire holds some 490,000 distinct CDR3 sequences, with around 12% as singletons. The input for sequencing was PBMCs from the stem cell graft donor, taken from the stem cell graft. These receptors originate from a human donor who donated a stem cell graft to a child with combined immunodeficiency. Each CDR3 is given with its conserved first and last residue. A D gene is named only where the DNA matches it firmly. A clone size is listed for some rows: how often the clone was seen (once, few, many), or a class if it is expanded.

j_call d_call clone_size v_call cdr3_nt cdr3_aa
TRBJ2-6 TRBD1 few TRBV6-1 TGTGCCAGCGGGGGGACAGGTTACTCTGGGGCCAACGTCCTGACTTTC CASGGTGYSGANVLTF
TRBJ2-3 - few TRBV29-1 TGCAGCGTTGGGGTCATGTATTCAGATACGCAGTATTTT CSVGVMYSDTQYF
TRBJ2-1 TRBD1 many TRBV11-2 TGTGCCAGCAGCCTAGGACAGGGGAGATCAGTAGAGCAGTTCTTC CASSLGQGRSVEQFF
TRBJ2-3 TRBD2 many TRBV5-1 TGCGCCAGCAGCTTGGTTAGCGGGGGGGCCCCAGATACGCAGTATTTT CASSLVSGGAPDTQYF
TRBJ2-1 - few TRBV14 TGTGCCAGCAGCCATAGAAGGGCGGACAATGAGCAGTTCTTC CASSHRRADNEQFF
TRBJ2-3 TRBD2 few TRBV12-5 TGTGCTAGTGGTTTGGTAGGACTAGCGGGAGATACGCAGTATTTT CASGLVGLAGDTQYF
TRBJ1-2 - few TRBV7-9 TGTGCCAGCAGCTTAGCCGTGACCTCAGAAGGTGGCTACACCTTC CASSLAVTSEGGYTF
TRBJ2-1 TRBD2 few TRBV5-1 TGCGCCAGCAGCCCCCTTACTAGCGGGAGTGAGCAGTTCTTC CASSPLTSGSEQFF
TRBJ2-3 TRBD1 few TRBV20-1 TGCAGTGCTCTTCCACCCGGGACAGGGGGGATAGATACGCAGTATTTT CSALPPGTGGIDTQYF
TRBJ2-7 TRBD2 - TRBV7-3 TGTGCCAGCAGCTTATACCCTAGCGGGAGTTACGAGCAGTACTTC CASSLYPSGSYEQYF
TRBJ2-1 TRBD2 many TRBV12-3/TRBV12-4 TGTGCCAGCAGCCCGAGCGGGGGCTATTACAATGAGCAGTTCTTC CASSPSGGYYNEQFF
TRBJ2-5 - few TRBV12-3/TRBV12-4 TGTGCCAGCAGCCGCGTGATGGAGGGCGGGACCCAGTACTTC CASSRVMEGGTQYF